The 25 T cell receptor beta chains given below trace back to one sample, sequenced in a study of PD-L1 blockade in urothelial cancer. The protocol was immunoSEQ multiplex PCR, while the TCRdb copy is restricted to in-frame clones and leaves out a portion. The sample has around 66,000 clones; roughly four fifths are singletons. Stated time point: pretreatment peripheral blood. The input for sequencing was PBMCs, taken around atezolizumab (anti-PD-L1) treatment. These receptors were taken from a man between 65 and 85 years old with urothelial cancer.

This clone was picked up one time. This chain's CDR3 is CASSIGQSNEQFF. CDR3 DNA sequence: TGTGCCAGTAGTATAGGTCAGTCGAATGAGCAGTTCTTC. The genes are TRBV19 and TRBJ2-1; D is uncertain. Looked up from germline, CDR1 is LNHDA and CDR2 is SQIVND (reference sequence). The V gene lost 1 base and the J gene lost 7 bases, with 8 bases spanning the gap. This CDR3 has 13 residues.

In its sample, this clone was seen once. The chain carries TRBV4-2 and TRBJ1-1, with a weak D call TRBD1 (5 bases). The germline CDR1 and CDR2 sequences are LGHNA and YNFKEQ. CDR3 length equals 16 residues. V lost 0 bases to trimming and J lost 1 base, with 12 bases between them. CDR3 sequence (DNA): TGTGCCAGCAGCCAAGAGGGGGGAGCCCCGAACACTGAAGCTTTCTTT. This encodes CASSQEGGAPNTEAFF.

This clone has a handful of counts. V usage is TRBV9 and J usage is TRBJ1-1; perhaps TRBD1 as D (5 bases). Between the trimmed V and J ends, which lost 3 bases and 1 base, there was a span of 13 bases. CDR3 length equals 15 residues. From germline, CDR1 is SGDLS and CDR2 YYNGEE. Written as DNA, the CDR3 is TGTGCCAGCAGCGGAGGGGAGGGGTCGAACACTGAAGCTTTCTTT. Amino acid sequence: CASSGGEGSNTEAFF.

The chain couples TRBV5-5 to TRBJ2-1, with 8 bases that match TRBD1. The CDR3 extends over 13 amino acids. V shed 7 bases and J 8 bases; nucleotides not matched to a gene: 8. Per the germline V gene, CDR1 is SGHKS and CDR2 is YYEKEE (reference sequence). The CDR3 protein is CASAGQGAYEQFF. CDR3 coding DNA: TGTGCCAGCGCAGGGCAGGGGGCATATGAGCAGTTCTTC.

The chain carries TRBV5-4 and TRBJ2-7; D is unclear. Looked up from germline, CDR1 is SGHNT and CDR2 is YYREEE (reference sequence). The CDR3 spans 16 residues. Trimming took off 4 bases at V and 2 bases at J, with 19 bases between the two ends. CDR3 loop: CASSLLGGARAYEQYF. DNA for the CDR3: TGTGCCAGCAGCCTCCTTGGCGGAGCGAGAGCCTACGAGCAGTACTTC.

CDR3 DNA: TGTGCCAGCAGCCGGACAGGGGAGATGGGAGAGTGGGGCTACACCTTC. Protein: CASSRTGEMGEWGYTF. V gene TRBV21-1 combines with J gene TRBJ1-2; the table's D call, TRBD1, has no DNA check behind it. TRBV21-1 is a documented pseudogene. The CDR3 has 16 amino acids.

V usage is TRBV7-9 and J usage is TRBJ2-7; possible D gene TRBD1, 6 bases. V lost 8 bases, J lost 3 bases, and 20 bases lay in between. CDR1 SEHNR and CDR2 FQNEAQ come from the germline V gene (reference sequence). CDR3 length: 15 residues. The CDR3, as DNA: TGTGCCAGCTTAAGCATGAGGGGGACCAGCTACGAGCAGTACTTC. This sequence encodes CASLSMRGTSYEQYF.

This clone came up once. The chain links TRBV13 to TRBJ2-1; 9 bases are shared with TRBD1. Germline V gives CDR1 PRHDT, CDR2 FYEKMQ (reference sequence). This CDR3 has 15 amino acids. Losses at the gene ends were 5 bases for V and 7 bases for J; bases not matched to a gene: 9. The CDR3 loop is CASSLPGQGGNEQFF. DNA for the CDR3: TGTGCCAGCAGCCTACCGGGACAGGGAGGGAATGAGCAGTTCTTC.

The chain carries TRBV5-4 and TRBJ2-1; TRBD2 agrees at 12 bases. CDR3 size: 19 residues. Germline values: CDR1 SGHNT, CDR2 YYREEE (reference sequence). J gave up 4 bases and V 3 bases, and 14 bases lay outside the gene matches. The CDR3 is CASSSPGLAGLTRYNEQFF. The CDR3 DNA reads as TGTGCCAGCAGCTCACCGGGACTAGCGGGCCTCACCCGATACAATGAGCAGTTCTTC.

The chain is built from TRBV2 and TRBJ2-2; D perhaps matches TRBD1 (6 bases). Trimming pared 2 bases from V and 6 bases from J, leaving 13 bases between. The CDR3 is 15 amino acids. Germline loops: CDR1 SNHLY, CDR2 FYNNEI. CDR3 in DNA: TGTGCCAGCAGTGAACGGACAGAGGGATCCGGGGAGCTGTTTTTT. Residues: CASSERTEGSGELFF.

This chain connects TRBV19 to TRBJ2-2; 9 positions match TRBD1. The CDR3 covers 16 residues. Germline CDR1 reads LNHDA; CDR2 reads SQIVND (reference sequence). V trimming: 2 bases; J trimming: 9 bases; junction bases outside the gene matches: 10. This CDR3 reads CASSIRQGGFLRELFF. CDR3 nucleotides: TGTGCCAGTAGTATACGACAGGGGGGATTTTTACGGGAGCTGTTTTTT.

The CDR3 loop is CASSEWGTGNTEAFF. CDR3 in DNA: TGTGCCAGCAGTGAATGGGGGACAGGCAACACTGAAGCTTTCTTT. V gene TRBV25-1 combines with J gene TRBJ1-1; 8 bases map to TRBD1. Germline V gene data show CDR1 as MGHDK and CDR2 as SYGVNS. Trimming removed 1 base from V and 2 bases from J; junction bases left unmatched: 3. The CDR3 consists of 15 residues.

V and J are TRBV6-5 and TRBJ1-2; maybe TRBD1 (5 bases). CDR3 length: 13 residues. The V end lost 4 bases, the J end lost 2 bases, and 8 bases lay between the germline ends. Germline CDR1 is MNHEY and CDR2 is SVGAGI. CDR3 region: CASSWTPNYGYTF. Here the CDR3 DNA reads TGTGCCAGCAGTTGGACACCGAACTATGGCTACACCTTC.

The rearrangement uses TRBV15 and TRBJ1-5, with unresolved D. CDR1 is LNHNV and CDR2 is YYDKDF in the germline V gene (reference sequence). The CDR3 spans 17 residues. V was shortened by 5 bases and J by 6 bases, with 23 bases between the two germline ends. For the CDR3, the DNA is TGTGCCACCAGCGGCCGGCTTTCGGGAGGGCCTGCTCAGCCCCAGCATTTT. Translating it yields CATSGRLSGGPAQPQHF.

As regards this clone: At the DNA level, this CDR3 is encoded by other sequences in the same sample as well. The chain combines TRBV11-3 with TRBJ2-3; tentatively, D is TRBD2 (5 bases). Trimming took off 0 bases at V and 2 bases at J, with 9 bases between the two ends. Germline V gives CDR1 SGHNT, CDR2 YENEEA. The CDR3 runs to 15 residues. The chain's CDR3 is CASSLEGASTDTQYF. In DNA, the CDR3 is TGTGCCAGCAGCTTAGAGGGAGCCTCCACAGATACGCAGTATTTT.

V usage is TRBV2 and J usage is TRBJ2-7; TRBD2 matches 8 bases. V was pared by 6 bases and J by 3 bases, with 25 bases of the junction left unmatched. The CDR3 has 20 amino acids. Germline values: CDR1 SNHLY, CDR2 FYNNEI. The CDR3 sequence is CASSRGGRGIEGAAFYEQYF. Here the CDR3 DNA reads TGTGCCAGCAGCCGGGGGGGGAGGGGTATTGAGGGAGCAGCCTTCTACGAGCAGTACTTC.

This chain links TRBV6-6 with TRBJ2-1, with D possibly matching TRBD1 (5 bases). In germline, CDR1 is MNHNY, CDR2 SVGAGI (reference sequence). The CDR3 runs 16 residues. V shed 6 bases and J shed 0 bases, with 15 bases lying between them. CDR3 coding DNA: TGTGCCAGCAGCTCCGACAGCCCGAGCTCCTACAATGAGCAGTTCTTC. Translating gives CASSSDSPSSYNEQFF.

This clone was detected only a few times. The V call is TRBV7-9, the J call TRBJ1-2; 8 nucleotides match TRBD1. CDR3 length: 15 amino acids. Germline CDR1 reads SEHNR; CDR2 reads FQNEAQ (reference sequence). Unmatched junction bases numbered 10, after V lost 2 bases and J lost 8 bases. The CDR3 bases are TGTGCCAGCAGCTTACAGACAGGGGATACGGACGGCTACACCTTC. The encoded protein is CASSLQTGDTDGYTF.

This sequence joins TRBV29-1 and TRBJ2-1; TRBD2 agrees at 14 bases. The CDR3 contains 13 residues. V lost 4 bases and J lost 10; bases outside the gene matches: 3. Germline CDR1 and CDR2: SQVTM and ANQGSEA. The CDR3 is CSVGLAGGPEQFF. CDR3 coding DNA: TGCAGCGTTGGACTAGCGGGAGGGCCAGAGCAGTTCTTC.

V usage is TRBV18 and J usage is TRBJ2-5; 12 nucleotides line up with TRBD1. This CDR3 is built from 16 residues. Germline V lookup: CDR1 KGHSH, CDR2 LQKENI. V lost 4 bases, J lost 4 bases, and 7 bases stayed unmatched. For the CDR3, the DNA is TGTGCCAGCTCACTGGGACAGGGGGCCGTAGGAGAGACCCAGTACTTC. This encodes CASSLGQGAVGETQYF.

The chain combines TRBV29-1 with TRBJ2-7; no clear D gene. CDR1 is SQVTM and CDR2 is ANQGSEA in the germline V gene. V was cut by 3 bases and J by 5 bases, with 8 bases left in between. The CDR3 is 11 amino acids. The CDR3 DNA reads as TGCAGCGTTGATTACGGTAACGAGCAGTACTTC. Translation: CSVDYGNEQYF.

This chain connects TRBV11-3 to TRBJ2-1, with 14 bases fitting TRBD2. The germline gives CDR1 SGHNT, CDR2 YENEEA. The CDR3 runs 15 residues. Germline trimming cut 6 bases from V and 5 bases from J; bases unmatched to any gene: 3. CDR3 residues: CASSRLAGGDNEQFF. Written as DNA, the CDR3 is TGTGCCAGCAGTCGACTAGCGGGAGGGGACAATGAGCAGTTCTTC. Based on the CDR3 plus reference TRBV11-3 and TRBJ2-1, the full variable domain is EAGVVQSPRYKIIEKKQPVAFWCNPISGHNTLYWYLQNLGQGPELLIRYENEEAVDDSQLPKDRFSAERLKGVDSTLKIQPAELGDSAVYLCASSRLAGGDNEQFFGPGTRLTVL.

The V and J genes are TRBV27 and TRBJ2-5, with TRBD1 matching 11 bases. This CDR3 comprises 14 residues. Germline CDR1 MNHEY, CDR2 SMNVEV (reference sequence). J was trimmed by 6 bases and V by 3 bases; bases with no gene match: 3. Here the CDR3 reads CASSLGTGGKTQYF. DNA for the CDR3: TGTGCCAGCAGTTTGGGGACAGGGGGAAAGACCCAGTACTTC.

The chain carries TRBV4-1 and TRBJ2-2; perhaps TRBD1 as D (6 bases). V gave up 0 bases and J gave up 6 bases, with 17 bases separating them. Per the germline V gene, CDR1 is MGHRA and CDR2 is YSYEKL. The CDR3 sequence is 17 residues long. The CDR3: CASSQDWFAGAPGELFF. In DNA, the CDR3 is TGCGCCAGCAGCCAAGATTGGTTCGCAGGGGCCCCCGGGGAGCTGTTTTTT.

The chain links TRBV28 to TRBJ1-3, with a weak D call TRBD1 (5 bases). The CDR3 covers 16 residues. V was cut by 7 bases and J by 1 base, with 17 bases left in between. Germline-derived CDR1 and CDR2 are MDHEN and SYDVKM. CDR3 in amino acids: CASTPGYGWSGNTIYF. Here the CDR3 DNA reads TGTGCCAGCACCCCAGGGTACGGGTGGTCTGGAAACACCATATATTTT. Combining the CDR3 with reference TRBV28 and TRBJ1-3 gives the whole variable domain DVKVTQSSRYLVKRTGEKVFLECVQDMDHENMFWYRQDPGLGLRLIYFSYDVKMKEKGDIPEGYSVSREKKERFSLILESASTNQTSMYLCASTPGYGWSGNTIYFGEGSWLTVV.